This TCR beta chain was captured in a study of brain metastases from non-small cell lung cancer. Study results and caveats: Compared with primary tumors, brain metastases showed less T-cell infiltration. Metastases had sparse T cells but largely shared repertoires with primaries. In 50% to 80% of brain metastases, T-cell clones were expanded compared with matched primary tumors.

For this clone: Its cognate antigen is unknown.

Sequencing was performed with immunoSEQ multiplex PCR; in TCRdb, only in-frame clones are kept and a portion is missing. The data contain about 4,500 clones, nearly 90% of them seen just once; the ten biggest clones take up about 3.3%. Trimming cost V 4 bases and J 2 bases, with 13 bases left between them. CDR1 is SGDLS, CDR2 YYNGEE, per germline. This CDR3 has 14 amino acids. The sequencing input was primary lung tumor tissue. This chain joins TRBV9 and TRBJ2-7, with D perhaps given as TRBD1 or TRBD2 (5 bases each). This clonotype was obtained from a donor aged 40 or older with non-small cell lung cancer. CDR3 sequence: CASSSSMGAYEQYF. CDR3 nucleotide sequence: TGTGCCAGCAGCTCCTCCATGGGGGCCTACGAGCAGTACTTC.